This T cell receptor (beta chain) was captured by sequencing in a study of shared clonotypes between healthy human individuals (dated by TCRdb to about 2020). Context from the whole study: The cohort comprised two women and a few men aged 18 to 49 years. Per donor, three plates each were used for CD4 naive and CD4 memory, two for CD8 naive, and one for CD8 memory. The study deeply sequenced blood TCR repertoires of about five healthy adults to estimate repertoire size and the extent of clonotype sharing between individuals. To increase sequencing depth and limit assay-specific biases, different laboratories used diverse techniques to prepare libraries and sequence TCR repertoires. Leukapheresis yielded between about 0.85 and 9 billion PBMCs per donor.

This clone was detected a few times. Its antigen remains undetermined. The sample holds no much larger clone one base away, and base qualities are not on file. What the authors observed across the whole study: The small number of donors limited the genetic and exposure-history diversity represented. Compared with non-shared clonotypes, the clonotypes found in all four sorted-subset donors had higher generation probabilities. Roughly 5% of naive CD4, roughly 3.5% of naive CD8, around 2.3% of memory CD4, and 0.4% of memory CD8 clonotypes were shared across a few donors. Naive subsets generally had larger estimated clonotype richness than memory subsets did. Pairwise subsampling led to the expectation that sequencing depth would affect the degree of clonotype sharing among donors. Sampling was restricted to blood, and TCR repertoires in tissues likely differ from the TCR repertoires found in blood. Rarefaction of sorted-subset datasets indicated incomplete sequencing despite the large sequencing depth.

The donors were healthy, HIV-negative adults with no recently reported acute infections or vaccinations. Only Caucasian adults living in Nashville, Tennessee, USA were represented among the donors. CD4+ T cells were enriched through magnetic negative selection, after which naive cells were positively selected on CD45RA and the remaining negative fraction served as the memory subset. Blood was obtained by leukapheresis, after which PBMCs were separated by Ficoll-Histopaque density gradient centrifugation and cryopreserved in liquid nitrogen vapor phase. Purity and quantity of every magnetically sorted T cell population were checked by analytical flow cytometry. Genomic DNA was isolated from each sorted fraction and quantified by UV absorbance on a Nanodrop 2000c. Counted from cysteine to phenylalanine, this CDR3 has 13 amino acids. The entry retains the CDR3 DNA only, 39 bases that are in frame from base 1. V trim: 11 bases; J trim: 0 bases; unmatched bases: 1. CDR1 and CDR2 (MDHEN, SYDVKM) derive from the germline V gene.

TCR CDR3 regions were amplified from genomic DNA by multiplex PCR using the deep immunoSEQ assay. Extracted genomic DNA from each cell subset was spread evenly across all wells of several immunoSEQ 96-well plates, with each plate serving as a replicate. For sorted subsets, 150 to 250 ng of genomic DNA, equivalent to 25,000 to 35,000 T cell genomes, went into each replicate PCR. Purified libraries were measured with a Qubit 3.0 fluorometer, size-checked on a Bioanalyzer 2100, and measured again with the KAPA Library Quantification kit. Every immunoSEQ 96-well plate was sequenced on a separate single-read 150-cycle Illumina NextSeq 550 flow cell. The authors' analysis ran thus. Because only junctional sequences without quality scores were contained in the immunoSEQ output, filtering matching that applied to full-length reads could not be performed. To assign V/J genes and CDR3, sequences were annotated against IMGT germline references using PyIR, a Python wrapper for IgBLAST v1.9. Reads were removed for weak V/J assignments (E-value above 1e-6), missing CDR3, stop codons, out-of-frame junctions, or ambiguous translated residues. V3J clonotypes were defined as sequences sharing the same inferred V gene, J gene, and CDR3 amino acid sequence. To compute the percentage overlap between repertoires, the number of shared unique clonotypes was divided by the size of the smaller repertoire. Richness of each repertoire was evaluated using RTK rarefaction, the Chao1 estimator, and Recon v2.1 estimates of unobserved clonotypes. Generation probabilities were computed with OLGA for all TCRbeta clonotypes obtained by the gDNA method from several donors. TCRdb took this table from immuneACCESS and kept in-frame rearrangements with V and J called. Such tables lack part of the clones; where checked against another copy, unresolved V genes explain under half of the gap, and the rest is unexplained. The V and J calls and the clone size are those of that table, but D and trimming were determined from the DNA. The sample table records under 300,000 clones; under 80% of these occur just once. 11% of the sample goes to the ten largest clones.

The chain is made from TRBV28 and TRBJ2-2; TRBD2 fits 9 bases in the junction. Sequencing used memory CD4+ T cells sorted from blood. The cell subset or site label, as the study defines it: CD45RA-negative fraction. The TCR was taken from a man in his thirties or forties in good health. The CDR3 corresponds to CAGLATNTGELFF. The nucleotide sequence reads TGTGCCGGACTAGCGACGAACACCGGGGAGCTGTTTTTT.